The rows below give T cell receptor beta chains drawn from one sample of a study of T cell changes during pregnancy in multiple sclerosis. Clones were sequenced by immunoSEQ multiplex PCR, and TCRdb holds only the in-frame ones, with some missing. The sample includes about 40,000 clones, more than 85% of them seen just once. The source was CD8+ T cells from peripheral blood mononuclear cells, collected before pregnancy. Receptor source: a female donor with multiple sclerosis, enrolled in a pregnancy study. The CDR3 runs from the conserved cysteine through the conserved F or W. A D gene is named only where the DNA matches it firmly. Not all rows give a size; the values are once, few, many and, for expanded clones, a class.

>TRBJ2-2|TRBV5-1|.|.
CASSFRSRMNTGELFF
TGCGCCAGCAGCTTTCGAAGCAGGATGAACACCGGGGAGCTGTTTTTT
>TRBJ2-7|TRBV10-3|.|TRBD1
CAISEGTERYF
TGTGCCATCAGTGAGGGGACAGAAAGGTACTTC
>TRBJ2-3|TRBV28|.|.
CASSPPRGLTDTQYF
TGTGCCAGCAGTCCTCCAAGGGGCCTCACAGATACGCAGTATTTT
>TRBJ2-1|TRBV4-1|.|TRBD2
CASSQAPGLEARFF
TGCGCCAGCAGCCAAGCCCCGGGACTAGAGGCCAGGTTCTTC
>TRBJ2-3|TRBV2|.|TRBD2
CASNPGTSSTDTQYF
TGTGCCAGCAACCCCGGGACTAGTTCAACAGATACGCAGTATTTT
>TRBJ2-7|TRBV5-1|.|TRBD2
CASSLEAGREQYF
TGCGCCAGCAGCTTGGAAGCGGGAAGAGAGCAGTACTTC
>TRBJ2-7|TRBV21-1|.|.
CASSIGTSGSMNEQYF
TGTGCCAGCAGCATCGGGACTAGCGGGAGTATGAACGAGCAGTACTTC
>TRBJ2-5|TRBV5-5|.|TRBD1
CASSLGQVQETQYF
TGTGCCAGCAGCTTAGGACAGGTTCAAGAGACCCAGTACTTC
>TRBJ2-3|TRBV25-1|once|TRBD2
CASSPLRGLAGTDTQYF
TGTGCCAGCAGTCCCCTCCGGGGGCTAGCGGGAACGGATACGCAGTATTTT
>TRBJ2-7|TRBV7-2|.|.
CASSLANRDYEQYF
TGTGCCAGCAGCTTAGCGAACAGAGACTACGAGCAGTACTTC
>TRBJ1-1|TRBV27|once|TRBD1
CASSRTGYTEAFF
TGTGCCAGCAGTCGGACAGGCTACACTGAAGCTTTCTTT
>TRBJ2-1|TRBV5-4|.|TRBD1
CASSLIDRVDNEQFF
TGTGCCAGCAGCTTGATTGACAGGGTGGACAATGAGCAGTTCTTC
>TRBJ2-2|TRBV14|.|.
CASSLGGNTGELFF
TGTGCCAGCAGCCTGGGAGGGAACACCGGGGAGCTGTTTTTT
>TRBJ1-1|TRBV5-1|.|.
CASSLYSQNTEAFF
TGCGCCAGCAGCTTATATTCACAGAACACTGAAGCTTTCTTT
>TRBJ2-7|TRBV7-2|.|.
CASSLFLGLEQYF
TGTGCCAGCAGCTTATTTTTGGGGCTCGAGCAGTACTTC
>TRBJ2-7|TRBV19|.|.
CASKWSGPSYEQYF
TGTGCCAGTAAATGGAGCGGACCTTCCTACGAGCAGTACTTC
>TRBJ2-7|TRBV5-1|.|.
CASSWAVGYEQYF
TGCGCCAGCAGCTGGGCAGTAGGCTACGAGCAGTACTTC
>TRBJ1-1|TRBV4-1|.|.
CASSQGRTEAFF
TGCGCCAGCAGCCAAGGGAGGACTGAAGCTTTCTTT
>TRBJ1-1|TRBV27|.|TRBD1
CASSQGALTEAFF
TGTGCCAGCAGCCAGGGGGCTTTAACTGAAGCTTTCTTT
>TRBJ2-7|TRBV29-1|.|TRBD2
CSVDLGTSGSYEQYF
TGCAGCGTTGACCTCGGGACTAGCGGGAGCTACGAGCAGTACTTC
>TRBJ2-2|TRBV5-1|few|TRBD1
CASSPDRGNTGELFF
TGCGCCAGCAGCCCCGACAGGGGGAACACCGGGGAGCTGTTTTTT
>TRBJ2-7|TRBV27|.|.
CASSPGQTYEQYF
TGTGCCAGCAGTCCTGGACAGACCTACGAGCAGTACTTC
>TRBJ2-3|TRBV7-3|.|.
CASSLSSSSSTDTQYF
TGTGCCAGCAGCTTATCATCTAGCAGTAGCACAGATACGCAGTATTTT
>TRBJ1-1|TRBV5-5|.|.
CASSADEVLNTEAFF
TGTGCCAGCAGCGCGGATGAGGTCCTGAACACTGAAGCTTTCTTT
>TRBJ2-1|TRBV27|.|TRBD2
CASRGSGSHNEQFF
TGTGCCAGCAGGGGTAGCGGGAGTCACAATGAGCAGTTCTTC
>TRBJ2-7|TRBV2|once|TRBD2
CASRQTSGSSYEQYF
TGTGCCAGCAGGCAGACTAGCGGGAGCTCCTACGAGCAGTACTTC
>TRBJ2-7|TRBV27|.|.
CASQGIAYEQYF
TGTGCCAGTCAGGGGATTGCCTACGAGCAGTACTTC
>TRBJ1-3|TRBV6-1|.|.
CASSVRQSSGNTIYF
TGTGCCAGCAGTGTACGACAGAGCTCTGGAAACACCATATATTTT
>TRBJ1-1|TRBV30|few|.
CAWKWETAEAFF
TGTGCCTGGAAATGGGAGACTGCTGAAGCTTTCTTT
>TRBJ1-1|TRBV19|.|.
CATTDDRGFDTEAFF
TGTGCCACCACGGATGATCGGGGGTTTGACACTGAAGCTTTCTTT
>TRBJ2-3|TRBV6-6|.|TRBD1
CASRDRYTDTQYF
TGTGCCAGCCGGGACAGATACACAGATACGCAGTATTTT
>TRBJ2-5|TRBV28|.|.
CASSSQGLSGETQYF
TGTGCCAGCAGTTCTCAGGGTTTGAGTGGTGAGACCCAGTACTTC
>TRBJ2-6|TRBV6-1|.|.
CASWGPGANVLTF
TGTGCCAGCTGGGGCCCTGGGGCCAACGTCCTGACTTTC
>TRBJ2-3|TRBV19|.|TRBD2
CASSKGLAPDTQYF
TGTGCCAGTAGTAAGGGACTAGCGCCGGATACGCAGTATTTT
>TRBJ1-6|TRBV19|.|.
CASSIVHPADLHF
TGTGCCAGTAGTATAGTCCACCCTGCGGACCTCCACTTT
>TRBJ2-3|TRBV6-1|.|.
CASSEAATAGMGDTQYF
TGTGCCAGCAGTGAAGCCGCGACGGCGGGGATGGGGGATACGCAGTATTTT
>TRBJ1-1|TRBV29-1|once|.
CSVDGRATEAFF
TGCAGCGTTGATGGGAGGGCAACTGAAGCTTTCTTT
>TRBJ2-7|TRBV19|few|TRBD1
CASSTGTGPYEQYF
TGTGCCAGTAGTACCGGGACAGGGCCCTACGAGCAGTACTTC
>TRBJ2-5|TRBV19|.|.
CASLGMGETQYF
TGTGCCAGTCTCGGGATGGGAGAGACCCAGTACTTC
>TRBJ2-2|TRBV27|.|TRBD1
CASSPRQGATGELFF
TGTGCCAGCAGTCCCCGACAGGGGGCGACCGGGGAGCTGTTTTTT
>TRBJ2-5|TRBV7-6|.|.
CASSLVHRSGETQYF
TGTGCCAGCAGCTTAGTTCATAGATCGGGGGAGACCCAGTACTTC
>TRBJ2-1|TRBV7-9|.|TRBD1
CASSLELRTGYNNEQFF
TGTGCCAGCAGCTTAGAACTTAGGACAGGGTACAACAATGAGCAGTTCTTC
>TRBJ2-1|TRBV9|.|.
CASSVPGDEQFF
TGTGCCAGCAGCGTTCCAGGGGATGAGCAGTTCTTC
>TRBJ2-1|TRBV27|.|.
CASSFGGEFYNEQFF
TGTGCCAGCAGTTTCGGGGGTGAATTTTACAATGAGCAGTTCTTC
>TRBJ2-1|TRBV28|.|.
CASSSTFDRLYNEQFF
TGTGCCAGCAGTTCCACCTTCGACAGGCTCTACAATGAGCAGTTCTTC
>TRBJ1-1|TRBV14|.|.
CASSPLGEQNTEAFF
TGTGCCAGCAGCCCCCTCGGAGAACAGAACACTGAAGCTTTCTTT
>TRBJ1-1|TRBV28|.|TRBD1
CASSLQGASEAFF
TGTGCCAGCAGTTTACAGGGGGCCTCTGAAGCTTTCTTT
>TRBJ2-1|TRBV7-9|.|TRBD2
CASSLSLAGELGNEQFF
TGTGCCAGCAGCTTATCACTAGCGGGAGAATTGGGCAATGAGCAGTTCTTC
>TRBJ2-2|TRBV29-1|many|.
CSGKGWRGTGELFF
TGCAGCGGGAAGGGGTGGAGGGGCACCGGGGAGCTGTTTTTT
>TRBJ2-1|TRBV4-2|.|.
CASSQERWESSYNEQFF
TGTGCCAGCAGCCAAGAACGTTGGGAGAGCTCCTACAATGAGCAGTTCTTC
>TRBJ1-1|TRBV25-1|many|TRBD1
CASSAGQGKTEAFF
TGTGCCAGCAGTGCGGGACAGGGTAAGACTGAAGCTTTCTTT
>TRBJ1-5|TRBV7-9|.|.
CASSMEGEGLNQPQHF
TGTGCCAGCAGCATGGAGGGGGAGGGACTCAATCAGCCCCAGCATTTT
>TRBJ2-1|TRBV9|.|TRBD1
CASSAGQVSYNEQFF
TGTGCCAGCAGCGCCGGACAGGTTTCCTACAATGAGCAGTTCTTC
>TRBJ2-1|TRBV2|.|.
CASSRMTTYNEQFF
TGTGCCAGCAGCAGAATGACTACATACAATGAGCAGTTCTTC
>TRBJ2-2|TRBV5-1|.|TRBD2
CASSVGTSTAGELFF
TGCGCCAGCAGCGTGGGGACTAGCACGGCCGGGGAGCTGTTTTTT
>TRBJ1-5|TRBV28|.|.
CASSLRLDSNQPQHF
TGTGCCAGCAGCCTCAGGTTAGATAGCAATCAGCCCCAGCATTTT
>TRBJ2-1|TRBV11-1|.|.
CASSLAKTTNSYNEQFF
TGTGCCAGCAGCTTAGCGAAGACTACCAACTCCTACAATGAGCAGTTCTTC